This is a list of T cell receptor beta chains from one sample in a study of metastatic and nonmetastatic thyroid tumors. TCRdb re-processed the PCR reads through MiXCR. The data show under 20,000 clones, about 30% seen once. Material for sequencing was tumor tissue. The source is a female donor with papillary thyroid cancer or a benign thyroid nodule (not recorded which). Some clones in this sample may be carry-over from other donors' samples. CDR3s include the opening cysteine and the closing phenylalanine or tryptophan. The D gene is left open where the match is weak. Size is omitted from some rows. Given values are once, few, many or a class for expanded clones.

V: TRBV5-1
J: TRBJ1-2
length: 16
size: .
D: .
DNA: TGCGCCAGCAGCTTGGCCTCGGGGGGGCAGGGCTATGGCTACACCTTC
CDR3: CASSLASGGQGYGYTF

V: TRBV24-1
J: TRBJ2-3
length: 15
size: few
D: TRBD2
DNA: TGTGCCACCAGTGGACTAGCGGGAGGCCCAGATACGCAGTATTTT
CDR3: CATSGLAGGPDTQYF

V: TRBV20-1
J: TRBJ2-7
length: 13
size: medium-sized
D: TRBD1
DNA: TGCAGTGCTAGTACAGGGGGATCCTACGAGCAGTACTTC
CDR3: CSASTGGSYEQYF

V: TRBV4-1
J: TRBJ2-7
length: 15
size: .
D: .
DNA: TGCGCCAGCAGCCAGTTGGCTAGCTCTTTCCACGAGCAGTACTTC
CDR3: CASSQLASSFHEQYF

V: TRBV9
J: TRBJ2-3
length: 14
size: .
D: .
DNA: TGTGCCAGCAGCGTAGAAAGTGGCACAGATACGCAGTATTTT
CDR3: CASSVESGTDTQYF

V: TRBV2
J: TRBJ1-6
length: 14
size: few
D: .
DNA: TGTGCCAGCAGTGGCTGGACGGAGAATTCACCCCTCCACTTT
CDR3: CASSGWTENSPLHF

V: TRBV7-3
J: TRBJ2-3
length: 13
size: many
D: .
DNA: TGTGCCAGCAGCTTACAGGGAACAGATACGCAGTATTTT
CDR3: CASSLQGTDTQYF

V: TRBV5-1
J: TRBJ2-7
length: 16
size: medium-sized
D: TRBD2
DNA: TGCGCCAGCAGCTTATACCGTAGCGGGAGGGCCCGTGAGCAGTACTTC
CDR3: CASSLYRSGRAREQYF

V: TRBV20-1
J: TRBJ2-1
length: 16
size: .
D: TRBD2
DNA: TGCAGTGCTAGAGCAGCGGGACTAGCGGGAGGTCATGAGCAGTTCTTC
CDR3: CSARAAGLAGGHEQFF

V: TRBV5-1
J: TRBJ2-7
length: 16
size: few
D: .
DNA: TGCGCCAGCAGCTTGGCCTTTGGTACAAGCTCCTACGAGCAGTACTTC
CDR3: CASSLAFGTSSYEQYF

V: TRBV6-1
J: TRBJ2-1
length: 13
size: .
D: TRBD2
DNA: TGTGCCAGCAGAGCGCGGGGGGACAATGAGCAGTTCTTC
CDR3: CASRARGDNEQFF

V: TRBV28
J: TRBJ2-1
length: 16
size: few
D: .
DNA: TGTGCCAGCTATCCGCGGGCTAGGGGCCTCGGCAATGAGCAGTTCTTC
CDR3: CASYPRARGLGNEQFF

V: TRBV6-1
J: TRBJ1-6
length: 12
size: few
D: .
DNA: TGTGCCAGCCAGGGGAGAGGTTCACCCCTCCACTTT
CDR3: CASQGRGSPLHF

V: TRBV5-1
J: TRBJ2-5
length: 16
size: many
D: .
DNA: TGCGCCAGCAGCCCTACCCCGGGGACCGGGCAAGAGACCCAGTACTTC
CDR3: CASSPTPGTGQETQYF

V: TRBV30
J: TRBJ1-1
length: 15
size: once
D: .
DNA: TGTGCCTGGTCCGACTTCGGGGTGGGAAACACTGAAGCTTTCTTT
CDR3: CAWSDFGVGNTEAFF

V: TRBV10-3
J: TRBJ1-5
length: 15
size: few
D: .
DNA: TGTGCCATCGGAGAAGGGCGGAATAGCAATCAGCCCCAGCATTTT
CDR3: CAIGEGRNSNQPQHF

V: TRBV5-1
J: TRBJ2-1
length: 16
size: .
D: .
DNA: TGCGCCAGCAGCTTGAAGGGCTTAAGCTCCTACAATGAGCAGTTCTTC
CDR3: CASSLKGLSSYNEQFF

V: TRBV6-1
J: TRBJ1-2
length: 14
size: few
D: .
DNA: TGTGCCAGCAGTAAAGGGACGGCTAACTATGGCTACACCTTC
CDR3: CASSKGTANYGYTF

V: TRBV30
J: TRBJ2-7
length: 14
size: .
D: TRBD1
DNA: TGTGCCTGGAGGGACAGGGGGACAAGGTACGAGCAGTACTTC
CDR3: CAWRDRGTRYEQYF

V: TRBV5-1
J: TRBJ1-2
length: 12
size: once
D: .
DNA: TGCGCCAGCAGCTCGGACCTCTATGGCTACACCTTC
CDR3: CASSSDLYGYTF

V: TRBV29-1
J: TRBJ1-3
length: 12
size: many
D: .
DNA: TGCAGCGCCCTTGGAGGGGGAAACACCATATATTTT
CDR3: CSALGGGNTIYF

V: TRBV25-1
J: TRBJ2-5
length: 13
size: many
D: TRBD1
DNA: TGTGCCAGCAACGACAGGGTCTTTGAGACCCAGTACTTC
CDR3: CASNDRVFETQYF

V: TRBV27
J: TRBJ1-5
length: 15
size: few
D: .
DNA: TGTGCCAGCAGTTTAAGTTGGGGTGCGGAACAGCCCCAGCATTTT
CDR3: CASSLSWGAEQPQHF

V: TRBV10-1
J: TRBJ2-7
length: 13
size: medium-sized
D: .
DNA: TGCGCCAGCAGTGAGAGTCTCGCGGACGAGCAGTACTTC
CDR3: CASSESLADEQYF

V: TRBV10-3
J: TRBJ2-2
length: 11
size: .
D: .
DNA: TGTGCCATTCGGAACACCGGGGAGCTGTTTTTT
CDR3: CAIRNTGELFF

V: TRBV19
J: TRBJ1-1
length: 14
size: .
D: .
DNA: TGTGCCAGTAGTATAGAGATGTGGGATACTGAAGCTTTCTTT
CDR3: CASSIEMWDTEAFF

V: TRBV30
J: TRBJ1-2
length: 13
size: .
D: TRBD1
DNA: TGTGCCTGGAGACCAGGGGACAGTCATGGCTACACCTTC
CDR3: CAWRPGDSHGYTF

V: TRBV2
J: TRBJ1-3
length: 15
size: once
D: .
DNA: TGTGCCAGCACGTTTGGGGGGATCTCTGGAAACACCATATATTTT
CDR3: CASTFGGISGNTIYF

V: TRBV5-1
J: TRBJ2-2
length: 15
size: once
D: TRBD1
DNA: TGCGCCAGCAGCTTAGAAGGGGGCTCGACCGGGGAGCTGTTTTTT
CDR3: CASSLEGGSTGELFF

V: TRBV28
J: TRBJ2-7
length: 14
size: few
D: .
DNA: TGTGCCAGCAGAGGGATGTTAGGGGGCTACGAGCAGTACTTC
CDR3: CASRGMLGGYEQYF

V: TRBV20-1
J: TRBJ1-5
length: 15
size: .
D: TRBD1
DNA: TGCAGTGCTCAATCACAGGGGAACTGGTATCAGCGCCAGCATTTT
CDR3: CSAQSQGNWYQRQHF

V: TRBV6-2/TRBV6-3
J: TRBJ1-5
length: 15
size: medium-sized
D: .
DNA: TGTGCCAGCAGTTACGTGGACAGTTATAATCAGCCCCAGCATTTT
CDR3: CASSYVDSYNQPQHF

V: TRBV4-3
J: TRBJ2-7
length: 15
size: many
D: .
DNA: TGCGCCAGCAGCCAAGGGATAACAGGGCGGGACGAGCAGTACTTC
CDR3: CASSQGITGRDEQYF

V: TRBV6-2/TRBV6-3
J: TRBJ1-1
length: 14
size: few
D: .
DNA: TGTGCCAGCAGTTACTCGACAGTCTCCCCTGAAGCTTTCTTT
CDR3: CASSYSTVSPEAFF

V: TRBV27
J: TRBJ1-5
length: 17
size: many
D: .
DNA: TGTGCCAGCAGTTTGACGGGGGGGAGGAATGGCAATCAGCCCCAGCATTTT
CDR3: CASSLTGGRNGNQPQHF

V: TRBV10-2
J: TRBJ1-2
length: 15
size: few
D: .
DNA: TGCGCCAGCAGTGGGTCAGATAAAGCTAACTATGGCTACACCTTC
CDR3: CASSGSDKANYGYTF

V: TRBV20-1
J: TRBJ1-2
length: 13
size: medium-sized
D: .
DNA: TGCAGTGCCACCGGGTCCTCTAACTATGGCTACACCTTC
CDR3: CSATGSSNYGYTF

V: TRBV11-3
J: TRBJ1-2
length: 13
size: .
D: .
DNA: TGTGCCAGCAGCCCCGACAGAAACTATGGCTACACCTTC
CDR3: CASSPDRNYGYTF

V: TRBV5-1
J: TRBJ2-3
length: 11
size: few
D: .
DNA: TGCGCCAGCAGCTTGGGGGATACGCAGTATTTT
CDR3: CASSLGDTQYF

V: TRBV29-1
J: TRBJ1-2
length: 12
size: many
D: .
DNA: TGCAGCGTTGAACAGGGCTTCTATGGCTACACCTTC
CDR3: CSVEQGFYGYTF

V: TRBV30
J: TRBJ1-1
length: 11
size: many
D: .
DNA: TGTGCCTGGAGTCAAGGCGCTGAAGCTTTCTTT
CDR3: CAWSQGAEAFF

V: TRBV6-4
J: TRBJ2-2
length: 16
size: many
D: TRBD2
DNA: TGTGCCAGCAGTGACGGGGCGGGAGGACCCACCGGGGAGCTGTTTTTT
CDR3: CASSDGAGGPTGELFF

V: TRBV28
J: TRBJ1-4
length: 15
size: few
D: .
DNA: TGTGCCAGCAGCCTAATAGGGGGGGAAGGAGAAAAACTGTTTTTT
CDR3: CASSLIGGEGEKLFF

V: TRBV6-1
J: TRBJ2-2
length: 14
size: .
D: TRBD2
DNA: TGTGCCAGCAACCGGGGGGCGAACACCGGGGAGCTGTTTTTT
CDR3: CASNRGANTGELFF

V: TRBV6-1
J: TRBJ2-7
length: 13
size: .
D: .
DNA: TGTGCCAGCAGTGAAGGGGACGACTACGAGCAGTACTTC
CDR3: CASSEGDDYEQYF

V: TRBV6-1
J: TRBJ2-7
length: 11
size: .
D: .
DNA: TGTGCCACGTCGGCGTCCTACGAGCAGTACTTC
CDR3: CATSASYEQYF

V: TRBV5-1
J: TRBJ1-6
length: 16
size: few
D: TRBD1
DNA: TGCGCCAGCAGCTTGGGTACAGGGGGCCTCAATTCACCCCTCCACTTT
CDR3: CASSLGTGGLNSPLHF

V: TRBV19
J: TRBJ1-2
length: 14
size: .
D: .
DNA: TGTGCCAGTAGTATAAGTGTGGGCCGCTATGGCTACACCTTC
CDR3: CASSISVGRYGYTF

V: TRBV27
J: TRBJ2-1
length: 15
size: few
D: TRBD1
DNA: TGTGCCAGCAGGGACCCTACGGACAGGAACTACGAGCAGTTCTTC
CDR3: CASRDPTDRNYEQFF

V: TRBV10-2
J: TRBJ2-2
length: 16
size: few
D: .
DNA: TGCGCCAGCAGTGAAGTTTACGGGGTGAACACCGGGGAGCTGTTTTTT
CDR3: CASSEVYGVNTGELFF

V: TRBV6-1
J: TRBJ2-5
length: 17
size: .
D: TRBD1
DNA: TGTGCCAGCAGTCAATTACGGACAGGGCTGAGGGGAGAGACCCAGTACTTC
CDR3: CASSQLRTGLRGETQYF

V: TRBV5-1
J: TRBJ1-5
length: 14
size: once
D: .
DNA: TGCGCCAGCAGCTTGGGACCGCCGCATCAGCCCCAGCATTTT
CDR3: CASSLGPPHQPQHF

V: TRBV5-1
J: TRBJ2-1
length: 15
size: .
D: TRBD2
DNA: TGCGCCAGCAGCTTGGTCGCTAGCGGGAAGGGTGAGCAGTTCTTC
CDR3: CASSLVASGKGEQFF